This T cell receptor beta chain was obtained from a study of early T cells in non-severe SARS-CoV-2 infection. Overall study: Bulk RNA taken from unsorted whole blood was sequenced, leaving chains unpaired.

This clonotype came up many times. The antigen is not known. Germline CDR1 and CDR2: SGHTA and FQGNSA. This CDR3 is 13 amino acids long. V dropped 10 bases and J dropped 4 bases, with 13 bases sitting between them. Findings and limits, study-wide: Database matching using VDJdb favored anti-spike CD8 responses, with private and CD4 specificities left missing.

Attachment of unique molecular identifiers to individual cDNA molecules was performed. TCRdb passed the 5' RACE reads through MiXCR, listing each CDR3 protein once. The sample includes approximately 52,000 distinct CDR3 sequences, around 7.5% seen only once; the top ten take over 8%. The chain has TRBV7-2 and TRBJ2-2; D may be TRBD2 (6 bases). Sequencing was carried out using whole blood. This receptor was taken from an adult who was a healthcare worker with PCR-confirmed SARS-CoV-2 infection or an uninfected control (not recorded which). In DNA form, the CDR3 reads TGTGCCATATCCGGGAGAGGCACCGGGGAGCTGTTTTTT. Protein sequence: CAISGRGTGELFF.